A selection of T cell receptor beta chains follows, all from one sample in a study of T cell responses to AZD1222 COVID-19 vaccine. Clones were read by immunoSEQ multiplex PCR, and TCRdb kept only the in-frame ones, dropping some. The sample records 90,000 to 110,000 clones, about 80% being singletons. The sequenced sample was peripheral blood, obtained on day 0 of AZD1222 vaccination. These receptor sequences come from an adult in good health. CDR3s leave out the opening cysteine and the closing phenylalanine or tryptophan.

J: TRBJ2-3
V: TRBV4-3
CDR3: ASSLLAASTDTQY

J: TRBJ1-1
V: TRBV7-8
CDR3: ASSFDGGRTEAF

J: TRBJ2-7
V: TRBV6-5
CDR3: ASSYLQGDYEQY

J: TRBJ2-2
V: TRBV3-1/TRBV3-2
CDR3: ASSLGGSAGELF

J: TRBJ2-1
V: TRBV2
CDR3: ASSGQQPAEQF

J: TRBJ1-2
V: TRBV3-1/TRBV3-2
CDR3: ASSQDAGWGGYT

J: TRBJ2-1
V: TRBV7-9
CDR3: ADTTSGGIPKEQF

J: TRBJ2-7
V: TRBV6-2/TRBV6-3
CDR3: ASSYSSLAGTYEQY

J: TRBJ1-2
V: TRBV18
CDR3: ASSPGGEDYGYT

J: TRBJ2-3
V: TRBV7-6
CDR3: ASSLLMIGDTQY

J: TRBJ2-3
V: TRBV29-1
CDR3: SVTGGPRTDTQY

J: TRBJ2-3
V: TRBV5-1
CDR3: ASSSEGADTQY

J: TRBJ1-3
V: TRBV4-1
CDR3: ASSRPETASSGNTIY

J: TRBJ2-7
V: TRBV7-9
CDR3: ASSLVSGKSYEQY

J: TRBJ2-5
V: TRBV20-1
CDR3: SARELETQY

J: TRBJ1-1
V: TRBV11-3
CDR3: ASSLQGNTEAF

J: TRBJ1-3
V: TRBV5-1
CDR3: ASSLQGTGAGNTIY

J: TRBJ2-5
V: TRBV19
CDR3: ASGRTEETQY

J: TRBJ2-5
V: TRBV21-1
CDR3: ASSILDYPTGETQY

J: TRBJ1-3
V: TRBV7-9
CDR3: ASYLDSSGNTIY

J: TRBJ1-1
V: TRBV7-2
CDR3: ASSLVVGESTEAF

J: TRBJ1-1
V: TRBV16
CDR3: ASSPQAEGGTEAF

J: TRBJ2-1
V: TRBV11-2
CDR3: ASSPRTGNEQF

J: TRBJ1-4
V: TRBV7-9
CDR3: ASSLVREKLF

J: TRBJ1-1
V: TRBV5-4
CDR3: ASSEDSTGYTEAF

J: TRBJ2-7
V: TRBV2
CDR3: ASSGGSGIAGSYEQY

J: TRBJ2-7
V: TRBV7-6
CDR3: ASSRQGHRDYEQY

J: TRBJ1-6
V: TRBV4-3
CDR3: ASSQSGGRDSPLH